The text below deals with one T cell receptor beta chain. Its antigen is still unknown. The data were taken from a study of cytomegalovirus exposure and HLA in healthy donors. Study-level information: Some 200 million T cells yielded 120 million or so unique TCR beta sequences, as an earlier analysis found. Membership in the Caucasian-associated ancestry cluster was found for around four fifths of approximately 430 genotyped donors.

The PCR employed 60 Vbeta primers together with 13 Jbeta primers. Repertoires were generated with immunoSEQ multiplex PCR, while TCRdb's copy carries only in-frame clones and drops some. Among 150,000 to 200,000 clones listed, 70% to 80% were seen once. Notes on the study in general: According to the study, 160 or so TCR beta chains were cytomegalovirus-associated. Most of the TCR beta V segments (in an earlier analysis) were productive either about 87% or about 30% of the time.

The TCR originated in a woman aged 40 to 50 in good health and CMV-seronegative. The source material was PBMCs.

The DNA of the CDR3 is TGTGCCAGTAGCCTGGGACAGAACTCCTACGAGCAGTACTTC. This codes for CASSLGQNSYEQYF. The rearrangement joins TRBV9 to TRBJ2-7, with TRBD1 identical over 7 bases. The V gene end was trimmed by 8 bases and the J gene end by 0 bases; junction bases not matched to a gene: 8. CDR1 SGDLS and CDR2 YYNGEE come from the germline V gene. This CDR3 has 14 amino acids.